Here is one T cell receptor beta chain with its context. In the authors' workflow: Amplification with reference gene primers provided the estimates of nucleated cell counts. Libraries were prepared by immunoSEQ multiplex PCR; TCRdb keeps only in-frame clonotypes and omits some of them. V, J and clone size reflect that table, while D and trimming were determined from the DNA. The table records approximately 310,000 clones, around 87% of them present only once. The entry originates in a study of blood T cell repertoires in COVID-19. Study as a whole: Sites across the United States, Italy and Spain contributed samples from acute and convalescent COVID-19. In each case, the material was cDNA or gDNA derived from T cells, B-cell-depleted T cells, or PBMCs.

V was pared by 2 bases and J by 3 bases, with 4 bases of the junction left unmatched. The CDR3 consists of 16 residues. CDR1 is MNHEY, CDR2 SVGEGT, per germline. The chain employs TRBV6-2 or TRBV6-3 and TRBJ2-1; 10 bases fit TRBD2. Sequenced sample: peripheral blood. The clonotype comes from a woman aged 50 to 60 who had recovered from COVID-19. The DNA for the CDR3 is TGTGCCAGCAGTTACGCGCTAGCGGGGGACTACAATGAGCAGTTCTTC. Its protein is CASSYALAGDYNEQFF.